The clone carrying this T cell receptor beta chain was seen a handful of times. This specimen belongs to a study of molecular identifiers for immune sequencing clone quantification. TCRdb independently ran MiXCR on the PCR reads; one entry per CDR3 protein. The sample carries about 500,000 distinct CDR3 sequences, about 22% recorded once. This clonotype originated in a human donor in good health. Some libraries in this study had Jurkat cell RNA spiked in. Sequencing used naive CD8+ T cells from blood, with Jurkat cell RNA spiked in. Subset defined: FACS-sorted CD8+CD4-CCR7+CD45RA+ naive T cells.

The CDR3 DNA sequence: TGTGCCAGCAGCCAAGATGTCATGGTGAACACTGAAGCTTTCTTT. This sequence encodes CASSQDVMVNTEAFF. The chain couples TRBV3-1 to TRBJ1-1; D not resolved. The germline gives CDR1 LGHDT, CDR2 YNNKEL (reference sequence). The CDR3 runs 15 residues. Deletions cut 0 bases from V and 0 bases from J, with 8 bases between. The full variable domain, with the rest looked up from reference TRBV3-1 and TRBJ1-1, is DTAVSQTPKYLVTQMGNDKSIKCEQNLGHDTMYWYKQDSKKFLKIMFSYNNKELIINETVPNRFSPKSPDKAHLNLHINSLELGDSAVYFCASSQDVMVNTEAFFGQGTRLTVV.